These 17 T cell receptor beta chains were all obtained from the same sample, sequenced in a study of cytomegalovirus exposure and HLA in healthy donors. TCRdb keeps only in-frame clones here, not all; method: immunoSEQ multiplex PCR. Of approximately 180,000 clones listed, roughly 83% are singletons. Sequences were obtained from PBMCs. The receptors derive from a young woman in good health and CMV-seronegative.

The chain has TRBV7-9 and TRBJ2-7, with 8 bases matching TRBD2. Germline assignment: CDR1 SEHNR and CDR2 FQNEAQ (reference sequence). The CDR3 has 14 residues. Germline trimming cut 6 bases from V and 2 bases from J; bases unmatched to any gene: 6. The CDR3 loop is CASRTSGGAYEQYF. The DNA of the CDR3 is TGTGCCAGCAGAACTTCCGGGGGGGCCTACGAGCAGTACTTC.

The chain employs TRBV5-4 and TRBJ2-1, with 11 bases fitting TRBD2. This CDR3 comprises 19 residues. Unmatched junction bases numbered 19, after V lost 7 bases and J lost 4 bases. Germline values: CDR1 SGHNT, CDR2 YYREEE (reference sequence). CDR3: CASSQGSSGRVARYNEQFF. In nucleotides, the CDR3 is TGTGCCAGCTCCCAGGGTAGTAGCGGGAGGGTGGCCCGTTACAATGAGCAGTTCTTC.

The genes are TRBV2 and TRBJ1-1, with 12 bases matching TRBD1. V shed 2 bases and J 3 bases; nucleotides not matched to a gene: 16. This CDR3 comprises 20 residues. The germline V gene encodes CDR1 SNHLY and CDR2 FYNNEI. The CDR3 coding sequence is TGTGCCAGCAGTGAACCCCGGGTGATCGGGACAGGGGGCGCGGACACTGAAGCTTTCTTT. Its translation is CASSEPRVIGTGGADTEAFF. The variable domain in full, completed from reference TRBV2 and TRBJ1-1, reads EPEVTQTPSHQVTQMGQEVILRCVPISNHLYFYWYRQILGQKVEFLVSFYNNEISEKSEIFDDQFSVERPDGSNFTLKIRSTKLEDSAMYFCASSEPRVIGTGGADTEAFFGQGTRLTVV.

The chain carries TRBV7-3 and TRBJ2-4, with 12 bases matching TRBD2. CDR1 and CDR2 from the germline V gene are SGHTA and FQGTGA. The V segment lost 5 bases and the J segment 8 bases; nucleotides outside the gene matches: 13. The CDR3 has 17 residues. CDR3 sequence reads: CASSPRSRTSGADIQYF. In nucleotides, the CDR3 is TGTGCCAGCAGCCCCCGGAGCCGGACTAGCGGGGCGGACATTCAGTACTTC.

This clone has a single count. The rearrangement uses TRBV4-1 and TRBJ1-2; D not resolved. CDR1 is MGHRA, CDR2 YSYEKL, per germline. CDR3 length equals 12 residues. With 0 bases removed from V and 6 bases from J, the gap between germline ends came to 5 bases. The CDR3 DNA is TGCGCCAGCAGCCAAGACCCCGATGGCTACACCTTC. It codes for CASSQDPDGYTF.

The chain combines TRBV7-9 with TRBJ1-2; weak D call: TRBD1 (5 bases). The germline CDR1 and CDR2 sequences are SEHNR and FQNEAQ (reference sequence). This CDR3 spans 17 amino acids. Trimming cost V 5 bases and J 4 bases, with 23 bases left between them. The CDR3 sequence is CASSPFSQGTWGYGYTF. Written as DNA, the CDR3 is TGTGCCAGCAGCCCATTTTCCCAGGGAACATGGGGCTATGGCTACACCTTC.

V is TRBV7-6 and J is TRBJ1-2; weak D call: TRBD1 (5 bases). CDR1 is SGHVS, CDR2 FNYEAQ, per germline. The CDR3 length is 15 residues. V lost 2 bases, J lost 2 bases, and 12 bases lay in between. The CDR3, as DNA: TGTGCCAGCAGCTTATTCGACAGTAGAAACTATGGCTACACCTTC. Its translation: CASSLFDSRNYGYTF.

The rearrangement joins TRBV6-6 to TRBJ1-2; 9 nucleotides align to TRBD1. CDR1 is MNHNY and CDR2 is SVGAGI in the germline V gene (reference sequence). The CDR3 is 14 residues long. V trimming: 6 bases; J trimming: 6 bases; junction bases outside the gene matches: 8. The CDR3, as DNA: TGTGCCAGCAGCCAACAGGGGGCGGTGGATGGCTACACCTTC. Protein sequence: CASSQQGAVDGYTF.

This clone was found once. This chain connects TRBV5-1 to TRBJ2-2; no clear D. There are 13 residues in the CDR3. In germline, CDR1 is SGHRS, CDR2 YFSETQ. The V end lost 0 bases, the J end lost 6 bases, and 6 bases lay between the germline ends. CDR3 coding DNA: TGCGCCAGCAGCTTGGATTCAGCCGGGGAGCTGTTTTTT. This translates into CASSLDSAGELFF.

The chain employs TRBV6-5 and TRBJ2-7, with unresolved D. Trimming shortened V by 4 bases and J by 4 bases, and 5 bases separated the two germline ends. This CDR3 has 11 amino acids. Germline lookup yields CDR1 MNHEY and CDR2 SVGAGI. CDR3 protein: CASSSLYEQYF. CDR3 coding DNA: TGTGCCAGCAGTTCCTTATACGAGCAGTACTTC.

The rearrangement uses TRBV19 and TRBJ1-6; the D gene is possibly TRBD1 (6 bases). The germline CDR1 and CDR2 sequences are LNHDA and SQIVND (reference sequence). Deletions cut 3 bases from V and 4 bases from J, with 13 bases between. The CDR3 spans 16 residues. The chain's CDR3 is CASSILTGSYNSPLHF. In DNA, the CDR3 is TGTGCCAGTAGTATTTTGACAGGCTCTTATAATTCACCCCTCCACTTT.

The chain couples TRBV27 to TRBJ1-2; TRBD1 might be the D (5 bases). Germline V CDR1 and CDR2: MNHEY, SMNVEV (reference sequence). The V end was cut by 4 bases, the J end by 4 bases, with 19 bases between. The CDR3 has 16 amino acids. Written as DNA, the CDR3 is TGTGCCAGCAGTTCCCCCCGGCAGGGCCTGTTCTATGGCTACACCTTC. It is translated as CASSSPRQGLFYGYTF.

V usage is TRBV29-1 and J usage is TRBJ1-1; D is unclear. V lost 6 bases, J lost 2 bases, and 13 bases lay in between. This CDR3 is 13 amino acids long. Germline CDR1 reads SQVTM; CDR2 reads ANQGSEA. The CDR3 nucleotides read TGCAGCGTCTGCGGGAACCTAAACACTGAAGCTTTCTTT. This codes for CSVCGNLNTEAFF.

The chain uses TRBV18 and TRBJ2-7, with 10 nucleotides matching TRBD1. CDR1 is KGHSH and CDR2 is LQKENI in the germline V gene. The CDR3 spans 17 residues. The junction had 8 bases not matched to a gene; V was cut back by 3 bases and J by 0 bases. CDR3 in amino acids: CASSPLGTGDTSYEQYF. CDR3 in DNA: TGTGCCAGCTCACCCCTAGGGACAGGGGATACCTCCTACGAGCAGTACTTC.

The chain couples TRBV6-1 to TRBJ2-1; 15 bases agree with TRBD2. Losses at the gene ends were 7 bases for V and 8 bases for J; bases not matched to a gene: 6. This CDR3 is 15 amino acids long. The V gene's germline CDR1 is MNHNS and CDR2 SASEGT. CDR3 amino acids: CASTSGTSGRYEQFF. The CDR3 nucleotides are TGTGCCAGCACTTCCGGGACTAGCGGGAGGTATGAGCAGTTCTTC.

V and J are TRBV4-1 and TRBJ2-1; D perhaps matches TRBD2 (7 bases). V dropped 5 bases and J dropped 10 bases, with 21 bases sitting between them. This CDR3 region has 15 residues. Looked up from germline, CDR1 is MGHRA and CDR2 is YSYEKL. The CDR3 nucleotides are TGCGCCAGCAGCTTCGGGGGGCAATTCGTACCCGAGCAGTTCTTC. Its protein product is CASSFGGQFVPEQFF.

The genes are TRBV11-2 and TRBJ2-1; TRBD1 aligns across 8 bases. The V gene's germline CDR1 is SGHAT and CDR2 FQNNGV. Unmatched junction bases numbered 10, after V lost 4 bases and J lost 5 bases. The CDR3 spans 16 residues. CDR3 coding DNA: TGTGCCAGCAGCTCCCCCCCGCAGGGGGCGAACAATGAGCAGTTCTTC. Its translation is CASSSPPQGANNEQFF. The variable domain in full, completed from reference TRBV11-2 and TRBJ2-1, reads EAGVAQSPRYKIIEKRQSVAFWCNPISGHATLYWYQQILGQGPKLLIQFQNNGVVDDSQLPKDRFSAERLKGVDSTLKIQPAKLEDSAVYLCASSSPPQGANNEQFFGPGTRLTVL.